The 8 T cell receptor beta chains in this list originate from one sample, sequenced in a study of CD8 T cells in ankylosing spondylitis. MiXCR, applied by TCRdb to the 5' RACE reads, yields one record per CDR3 protein. This table has about 160,000 distinct CDR3 sequences, about a sixth appearing once. Material: blood, either unsorted or a sorted T cell fraction (not recorded which). Source of these receptors: a male donor with ankylosing spondylitis or in good health (not recorded which).

This clonotype showed up many times. The V call is TRBV10-3, the J call TRBJ1-2; D is unclear. This CDR3 has 14 residues. The ends were cut back, 6 bases at V and 4 bases at J, with 15 bases in the middle. Germline V CDR1 and CDR2: ENHRY, SYGVKD. CDR3 nucleotides: TGTGCCATCAGACGAGACGGTAATACCTATGGCTACACCTTC. Protein sequence: CAIRRDGNTYGYTF.

In its sample, this clonotype was seen many times. CDR3 DNA: TGCAGCGTTGAGGGCCAGGCCTACTATGGCTACACCTTC. Its translation: CSVEGQAYYGYTF. This chain joins TRBV29-1 and TRBJ1-2; D is uncertain. V lost 3 bases to trimming and J lost 3 bases, with 11 bases between them. The CDR3 contains 13 residues. Germline CDR1 reads SQVTM; CDR2 reads ANQGSEA.

This clonotype appeared many times. The V call is TRBV20-1, the J call TRBJ2-5; a possible D gene is TRBD2 (5 bases). V gave up 2 bases and J gave up 4 bases, with 17 bases separating them. The germline V gene has CDR1 DFQATT and CDR2 SNEGSKA (reference sequence). There are 15 residues in the CDR3. The CDR3 coding sequence is TGCAGTGCTAGACCAGGCGGGCGAGGGCGAGAGACCCAGTACTTC. This codes for CSARPGGRGRETQYF.

V gene TRBV7-2 combines with J gene TRBJ1-4; TRBD1 agrees at 9 bases. Germline trimming cut 4 bases from V and 6 bases from J; bases unmatched to any gene: 6. The CDR3 contains 15 residues. Germline V gene sequence: CDR1 SGHTA, CDR2 FQGNSA. CDR3 protein: CASSSRRDRDEKLFF. CDR3 sequence (DNA): TGTGCCAGCAGCTCCCGTCGGGACAGGGATGAAAAACTGTTTTTT.

This clonotype was counted between two and nine times. The genes are TRBV27 and TRBJ1-3; the D is unclear. The V gene's germline CDR1 is MNHEY and CDR2 SMNVEV (reference sequence). The CDR3 contains 13 residues. V dropped 8 bases and J dropped 4 bases, with 12 bases sitting between them. The CDR3 protein is CASRRTGGNTIYF. The CDR3 nucleotides are TGTGCCAGCCGAAGGACGGGGGGAAACACCATATATTTT.

This clonotype was picked up many times. This chain links TRBV28 with TRBJ2-7; 7 bases are a match to TRBD1. The ends lost 0 bases at V and 5 bases at J; junction bases unmatched: 7. CDR1 and CDR2 from the germline V gene are MDHEN and SYDVKM. The length of the CDR3 is 15 residues. The CDR3, as DNA: TGTGCCAGCAGTTTATGGTACAGGGGTAATGACGAGCAGTACTTC. Its translation is CASSLWYRGNDEQYF. The full variable domain, rest sourced from reference TRBV28 and TRBJ2-7, is DVKVTQSSRYLVKRTGEKVFLECVQDMDHENMFWYRQDPGLGLRLIYFSYDVKMKEKGDIPEGYSVSREKKERFSLILESASTNQTSMYLCASSLWYRGNDEQYFGPGTRLTVT.

Ten or more counts support this clonotype. The chain links TRBV28 to TRBJ2-4; 8 bases fit TRBD1. V lost 5 bases and J lost 5; bases outside the gene matches: 11. The CDR3 consists of 16 residues. CDR1 and CDR2 from the germline V gene are MDHEN and SYDVKM. The CDR3 nucleotides read TGTGCCAGCAGTCGACCAAGGGACAGGACTGAAAACATTCAGTACTTC. It codes for CASSRPRDRTENIQYF. The full variable domain, its missing parts supplied by reference TRBV28 and TRBJ2-4, is DVKVTQSSRYLVKRTGEKVFLECVQDMDHENMFWYRQDPGLGLRLIYFSYDVKMKEKGDIPEGYSVSREKKERFSLILESASTNQTSMYLCASSRPRDRTENIQYFGAGTRLSVL.

The CDR3 DNA sequence: TGTGCCAGCAGCTTAATACAGGGTAGCCACGAGCAGTACTTC. Protein: CASSLIQGSHEQYF. The chain recombines TRBV7-6 with TRBJ2-7; D is possibly TRBD1 (6 bases). This CDR3 comprises 14 residues. The germline V gene has CDR1 SGHVS and CDR2 FNYEAQ. Deletions cut 2 bases from V and 5 bases from J, with 13 bases between.